This entry lists 6 T cell receptor beta chains sequenced from one sample in a study of T cells in tumors after PD-1 blockade. TCRdb's table, derived via immunoSEQ multiplex PCR, lists solely in-frame clones and lacks some. Of around 50,000 clones listed, approximately 79% were seen once; the top ten hold over 15%. The source material was PBMCs, sampled before anti-PD-1 treatment. The receptors come from a human donor with basal cell carcinoma.

This clone was seen just once. The CDR3 nucleotides are TGTGCCAGCAGCTTAGGGGGGACGGGGTCAGTTTATGAAGCTTTCTTT. Residues: CASSLGGTGSVYEAFF. J is TRBJ1-1 and V is TRBV5-4, with a weak D call TRBD1 (6 bases). Germline V gene data show CDR1 as SGHNT and CDR2 as YYREEE (reference sequence). V lost 2 bases to trimming and J lost 7 bases, with 21 bases between them. The CDR3 contains 16 residues.

This clone was counted between two and nine times. The chain couples TRBV15 to TRBJ2-2; D tentatively reads TRBD1 or TRBD2 (6 bases each). CDR3 size: 13 residues. Germline CDR1 is LNHNV and CDR2 is YYDKDF (reference sequence). V shed 6 bases and J shed 5 bases, with 10 bases lying between them. CDR3 amino acids: CATRRDITGELFF. CDR3 nucleotide sequence: TGTGCCACCAGGCGGGACATAACCGGGGAGCTGTTTTTT.

CDR3 nucleotides: TGTGCCAGTAGTGCCCGGGCCCCATCGCCCATGGCCAAAAACATTCAGTACTTC. Translation: CASSARAPSPMAKNIQYF. The chain joins TRBV19 to TRBJ2-4; D not resolved. Trimming stripped 5 bases from V and 1 base from J, with 21 bases between. Germline loops: CDR1 LNHDA, CDR2 SQIVND (reference sequence). The CDR3 is made up of 18 amino acids.

As DNA, the CDR3 is TGTGCCTGGAACACTCTAGCGGGGGGGCTGGATACGCAGTATTTT. The encoded protein is CAWNTLAGGLDTQYF. The rearrangement links TRBV30 to TRBJ2-3; 12 positions match TRBD2. The CDR3 is made up of 15 amino acids. Per the germline V gene, CDR1 is GTSNPN and CDR2 is SVGIG (reference sequence). Trimming at V came to 4 bases and at J to 6 bases, leaving 8 bases not matched to a gene.

V is TRBV4-1 and J is TRBJ1-4; D gene uncertain. Trimming removed 3 bases at V and 8 bases at J, with 13 bases between. Per the germline V gene, CDR1 is MGHRA and CDR2 is YSYEKL. This CDR3 region has 14 residues. The CDR3 DNA reads as TGCGCCAGCAGCCACGCTGGACTGGGGGAAAAACTGTTTTTT. This codes for CASSHAGLGEKLFF.

This clone has a count of ten or more. V and J are TRBV5-1 and TRBJ1-4; 7 bases are shared with TRBD1. The trim removed 4 bases at V and 5 bases at J, leaving 8 bases unmatched. This CDR3 is built from 15 residues. Looked up from germline, CDR1 is SGHRS and CDR2 is YFSETQ. CDR3 in amino acids: CASSAGQVKNEKLFF. The DNA of the CDR3 is TGCGCCAGCAGCGCCGGACAGGTGAAGAATGAAAAACTGTTTTTT.